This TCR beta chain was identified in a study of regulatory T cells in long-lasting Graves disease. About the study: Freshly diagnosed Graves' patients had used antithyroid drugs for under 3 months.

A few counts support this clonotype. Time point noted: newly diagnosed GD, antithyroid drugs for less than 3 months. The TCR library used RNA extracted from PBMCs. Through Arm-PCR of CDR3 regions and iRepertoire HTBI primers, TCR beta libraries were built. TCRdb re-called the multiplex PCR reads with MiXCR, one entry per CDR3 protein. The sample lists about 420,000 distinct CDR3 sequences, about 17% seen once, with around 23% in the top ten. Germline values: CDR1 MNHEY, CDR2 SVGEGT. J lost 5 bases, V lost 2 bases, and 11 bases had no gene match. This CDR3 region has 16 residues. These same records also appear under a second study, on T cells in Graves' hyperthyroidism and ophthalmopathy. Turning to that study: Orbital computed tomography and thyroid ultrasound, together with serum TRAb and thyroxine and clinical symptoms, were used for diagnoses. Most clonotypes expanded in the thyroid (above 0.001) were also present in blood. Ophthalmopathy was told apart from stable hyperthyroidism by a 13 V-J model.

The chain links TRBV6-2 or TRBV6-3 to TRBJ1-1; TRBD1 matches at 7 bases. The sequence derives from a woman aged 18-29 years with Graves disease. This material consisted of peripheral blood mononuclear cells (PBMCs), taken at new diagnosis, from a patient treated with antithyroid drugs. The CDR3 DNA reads TGTGCCAGCAGTTACGCAGGGGGGTTGCAGATGACTGAAGCTTTCTTT. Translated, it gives CASSYAGGLQMTEAFF.